This TCR beta chain was captured in a study of human T cells and chemical hapten exposure. At the level of the study: Upper-back patches of 0.01% DPC were read at 6 days.

One entry per CDR3 protein results from TCRdb running MiXCR on the RACE reads. Altogether around 180,000 distinct CDR3 sequences are present, almost 30% being singletons, with the ten largest covering 2.5% to 3.5%. Indicated time point: pre-sensitization, week 0. Treatment described: therapeutic diphenylcyclopropenone sensitization with weekly scalp DPC. Study-wide points: Donors in the study had alopecia, meaning their immune response may differ from healthy people's. TCRs exceeding a frequency of 1 in 1000 stayed unchanged under DPC sensitization.

About this clonotype itself: Antigen: not known.

V lost 2 bases, J lost 5 bases, and 15 bases lay in between. The germline V gene encodes CDR1 KGHSH and CDR2 LQKENI. The CDR3 runs to 15 residues. Sequenced here: whole blood, sampled in connection with sensitization to the hapten diphenylcyclopropenone (DPC). This clonotype was obtained from a woman in her twenties or thirties with alopecia areata. Some clones in this sample may be carry-over from other donors' samples. This sequence joins TRBV18 and TRBJ2-5; D remains unclear. This chain's CDR3 is CASSPISKRHETQYF. The CDR3 DNA is TGTGCCAGCTCACCAATATCGAAGCGTCACGAGACCCAGTACTTC.